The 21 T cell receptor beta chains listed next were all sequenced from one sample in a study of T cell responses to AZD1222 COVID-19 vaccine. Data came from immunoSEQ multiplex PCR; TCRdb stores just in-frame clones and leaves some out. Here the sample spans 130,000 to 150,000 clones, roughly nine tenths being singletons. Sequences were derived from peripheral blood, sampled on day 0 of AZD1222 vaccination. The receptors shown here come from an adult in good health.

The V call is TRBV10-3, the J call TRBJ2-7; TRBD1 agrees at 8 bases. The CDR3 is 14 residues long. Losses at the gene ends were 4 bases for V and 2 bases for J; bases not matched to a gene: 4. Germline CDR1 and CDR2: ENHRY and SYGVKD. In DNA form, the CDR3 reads TGTGCCATCAGTGTAGGGACAGGAGCCTACGAGCAGTACTTC. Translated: CAISVGTGAYEQYF.

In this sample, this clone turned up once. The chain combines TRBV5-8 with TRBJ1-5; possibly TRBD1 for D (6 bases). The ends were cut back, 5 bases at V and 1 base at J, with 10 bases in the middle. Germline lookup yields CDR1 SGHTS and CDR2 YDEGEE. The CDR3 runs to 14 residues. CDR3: CASSTGPSNQPQHF. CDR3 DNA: TGTGCCAGCAGTACAGGGCCCAGCAATCAGCCCCAGCATTTT.

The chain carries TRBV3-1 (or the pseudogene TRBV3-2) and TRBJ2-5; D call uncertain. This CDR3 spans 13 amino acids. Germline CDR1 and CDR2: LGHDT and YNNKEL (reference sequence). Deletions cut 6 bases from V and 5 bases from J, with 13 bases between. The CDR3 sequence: CASRRVSGETQYF. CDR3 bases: TGTGCCAGCAGAAGAGTATCTGGGGAGACCCAGTACTTC.

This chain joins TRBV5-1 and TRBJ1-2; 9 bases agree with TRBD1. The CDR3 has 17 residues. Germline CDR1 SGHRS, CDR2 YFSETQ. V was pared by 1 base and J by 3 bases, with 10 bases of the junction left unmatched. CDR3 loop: CASSLWGQGVQDYGYTF. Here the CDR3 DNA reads TGCGCCAGCAGCTTGTGGGGACAGGGAGTGCAAGACTATGGCTACACCTTC. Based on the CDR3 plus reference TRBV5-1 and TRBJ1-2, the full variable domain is KAGVTQTPRYLIKTRGQQVTLSCSPISGHRSVSWYQQTPGQGLQFLFEYFSETQRNKGNFPGRFSGRQFSNSRSEMNVSTLELGDSALYLCASSLWGQGVQDYGYTFGSGTRLTVV.

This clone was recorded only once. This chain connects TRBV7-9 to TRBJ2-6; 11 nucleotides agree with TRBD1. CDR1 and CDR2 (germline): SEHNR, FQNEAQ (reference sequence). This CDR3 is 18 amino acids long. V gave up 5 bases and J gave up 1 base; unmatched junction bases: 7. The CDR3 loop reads CASSHGTGGTSGANVLTF. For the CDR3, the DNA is TGTGCCAGCAGCCACGGGACAGGGGGGACGTCTGGGGCCAACGTCCTGACTTTC.

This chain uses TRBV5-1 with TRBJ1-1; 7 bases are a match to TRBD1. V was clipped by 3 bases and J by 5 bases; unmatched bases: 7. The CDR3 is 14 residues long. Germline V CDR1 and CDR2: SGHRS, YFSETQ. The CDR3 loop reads CASSSGQARTEAFF. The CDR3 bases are TGCGCCAGCAGCTCCGGACAGGCCCGAACTGAAGCTTTCTTT.

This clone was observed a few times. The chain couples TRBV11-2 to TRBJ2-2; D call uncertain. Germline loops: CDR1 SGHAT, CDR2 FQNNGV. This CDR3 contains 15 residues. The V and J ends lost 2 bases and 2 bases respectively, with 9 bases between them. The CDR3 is CASSLNQLNTGELFF. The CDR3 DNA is TGTGCCAGCAGCTTAAATCAACTTAACACCGGGGAGCTGTTTTTT.

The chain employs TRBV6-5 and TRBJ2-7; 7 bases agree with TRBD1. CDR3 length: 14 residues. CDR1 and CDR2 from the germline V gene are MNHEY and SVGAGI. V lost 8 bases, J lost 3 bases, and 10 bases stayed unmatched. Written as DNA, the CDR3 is TGTGCCAGCCGGTCGTTCGGGACAGTCTACGAGCAGTACTTC. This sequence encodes CASRSFGTVYEQYF.

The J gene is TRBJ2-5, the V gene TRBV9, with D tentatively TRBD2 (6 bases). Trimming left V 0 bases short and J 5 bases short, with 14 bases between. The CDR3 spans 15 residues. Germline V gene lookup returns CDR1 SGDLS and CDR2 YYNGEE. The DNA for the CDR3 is TGTGCCAGCAGCGTAGCGGCGGGAAGTACGGAGACCCAGTACTTC. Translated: CASSVAAGSTETQYF.

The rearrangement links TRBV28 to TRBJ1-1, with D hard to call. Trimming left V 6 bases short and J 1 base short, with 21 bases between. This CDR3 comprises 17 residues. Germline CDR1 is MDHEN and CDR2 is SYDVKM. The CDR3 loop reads CASSPSGVKRGNTEAFF. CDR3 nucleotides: TGTGCCAGCAGCCCAAGTGGGGTAAAACGGGGGAACACTGAAGCTTTCTTT.

CDR3 DNA sequence: TGTGCCAGCAGTTACATTTCCGGGGACAATCAGCCCCAGCATTTT. Its protein is CASSYISGDNQPQHF. The chain couples TRBV6-5 to TRBJ1-5; D gene unclear. V lost 2 bases to trimming and J lost 3 bases, with 11 bases between them. From germline, CDR1 is MNHEY and CDR2 SVGAGI. This CDR3 has 15 amino acids.

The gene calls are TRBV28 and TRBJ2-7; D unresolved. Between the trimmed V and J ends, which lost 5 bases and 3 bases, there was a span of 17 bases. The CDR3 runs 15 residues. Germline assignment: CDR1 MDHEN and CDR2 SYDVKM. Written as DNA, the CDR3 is TGTGCCAGCAGTCCCGGCCATGGCTTGATCTACGAGCAGTACTTC. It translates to CASSPGHGLIYEQYF.

The CDR3 DNA sequence: TGTGCCAGCAGGTTTTCCTCTGGAAACACCATATATTTT. Translation gives CASRFSSGNTIYF. The genes are TRBV19 and TRBJ1-3, with D hard to call. This CDR3 spans 13 amino acids. The V end lost 9 bases, the J end lost 0 bases, and 9 bases lay between the germline ends. CDR1 and CDR2 (germline): LNHDA, SQIVND (reference sequence).

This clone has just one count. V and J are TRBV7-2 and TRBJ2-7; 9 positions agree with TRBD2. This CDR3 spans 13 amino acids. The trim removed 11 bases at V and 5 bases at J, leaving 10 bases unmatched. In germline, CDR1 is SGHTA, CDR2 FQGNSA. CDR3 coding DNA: TGTGCCCTCACCTGGCGGGAGGGCCACGAGCAGTACTTC. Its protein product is CALTWREGHEQYF.

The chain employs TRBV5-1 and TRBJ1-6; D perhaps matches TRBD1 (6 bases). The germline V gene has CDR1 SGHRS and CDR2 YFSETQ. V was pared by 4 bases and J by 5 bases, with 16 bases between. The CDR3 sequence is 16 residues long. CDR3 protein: CASSAQGTVDNSPLHF. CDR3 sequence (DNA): TGCGCCAGCAGCGCTCAGGGGACGGTAGATAATTCACCCCTCCACTTT.

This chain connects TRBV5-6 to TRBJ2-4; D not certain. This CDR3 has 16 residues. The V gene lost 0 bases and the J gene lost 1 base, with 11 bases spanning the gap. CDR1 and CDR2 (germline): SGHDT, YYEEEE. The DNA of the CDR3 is TGTGCCAGCAGCTTGGGCCCAGAGAACGCCAAAAACATTCAGTACTTC. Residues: CASSLGPENAKNIQYF.

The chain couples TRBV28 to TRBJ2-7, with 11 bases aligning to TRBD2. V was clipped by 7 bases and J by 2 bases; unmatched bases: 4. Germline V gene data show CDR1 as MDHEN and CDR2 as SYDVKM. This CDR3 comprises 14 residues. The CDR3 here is CASTRLAGPYEQYF. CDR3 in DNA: TGTGCCAGCACCCGACTAGCGGGGCCCTACGAGCAGTACTTC.

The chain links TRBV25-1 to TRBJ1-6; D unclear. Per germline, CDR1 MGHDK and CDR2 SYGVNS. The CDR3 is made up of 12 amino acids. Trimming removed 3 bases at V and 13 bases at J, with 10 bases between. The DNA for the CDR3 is TGTGCCAGCAGTGAGAGCCCAAATCCCCTCCACTTT. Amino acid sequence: CASSESPNPLHF. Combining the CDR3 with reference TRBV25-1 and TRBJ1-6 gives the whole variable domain EADIYQTPRYLVIGTGKKITLECSQTMGHDKMYWYQQDPGMELHLIHYSYGVNSTEKGDLSSESTVSRIRTEHFPLTLESARPSHTSQYLCASSESPNPLHFGNGTRLTVT.

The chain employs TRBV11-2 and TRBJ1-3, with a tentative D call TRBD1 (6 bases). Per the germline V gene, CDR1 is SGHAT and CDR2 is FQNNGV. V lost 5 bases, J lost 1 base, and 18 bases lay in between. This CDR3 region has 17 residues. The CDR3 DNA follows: TGTGCCAGCAGCAGTACTACAGGGCCCTCATCTGGAAACACCATATATTTT. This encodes CASSSTTGPSSGNTIYF.

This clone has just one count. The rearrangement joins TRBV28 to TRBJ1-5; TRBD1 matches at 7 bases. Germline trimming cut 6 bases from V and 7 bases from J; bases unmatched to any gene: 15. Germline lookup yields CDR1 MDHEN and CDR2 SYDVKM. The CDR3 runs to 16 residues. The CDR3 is CASSPRGRRVGQPQHF. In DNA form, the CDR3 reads TGTGCCAGCAGCCCTAGGGGGCGCAGGGTAGGGCAGCCCCAGCATTTT.

The DNA for the CDR3 is TGTGCGATTAAGGGCGGGGTTTACACTGAAGCTTTCTTT. It codes for CAIKGGVYTEAFF. The gene calls are TRBV12-3 or TRBV12-4 and TRBJ1-1; no firm D call. The CDR3 runs 13 residues.